This note documents a single TCR beta chain sequence. The germline CDR1 and CDR2 sequences are SGHRS and YFSETQ. J was trimmed by 7 bases and V by 4 bases; bases with no gene match: 4. The CDR3 totals 13 residues. This record belongs to a study of technical replicates of blood from a few donors. Sequencing used immunoSEQ multiplex PCR; TCRdb keeps in-frame clones, though not all of them. This sample has just over 95,000 clones, with about 94% found just once. The receptor comes from a human donor in good health. This chain uses TRBV5-1 with TRBJ2-2, with 7 positions matching TRBD1. Sequenced: T cells isolated from PBMCs. This chain's CDR3 is CASSPQGDGELFF. The CDR3 nucleotides read TGCGCCAGCAGCCCGCAGGGGGACGGGGAGCTGTTTTTT.